The following is a TCR beta chain sequence with its context. It lacks a known antigen. The input lacks base qualities; no much larger clone sits a single base away. The collaborating institutions used their own protocols to collect whole blood in K2EDTA tubes. For TCRbeta analysis, collaborator samples were shipped as frozen whole blood, as isolated PBMCs, or as DNA extracted from either sample type. The germline V gene gives CDR1 as LGHNA and CDR2 as YNFKEQ. Trimmed from V: 4 bases; trimmed from J: 1 base; junction bases lacking a gene match: 11. The CDR3 sequence holds 18 residues, the cysteine and phenylalanine included. This entry keeps only the CDR3 DNA: 54 bases, framed from base 1. This specimen comes from a study of blood T cell repertoires in COVID-19 (dated by TCRdb to the early 2020s). Broadly, across the study: The collaborator samples originated in the United States, Italy and Spain and spanned the acute and convalescent phases of COVID-19. The material from the prospective study consisted of cDNA or gDNA derived from T cells, B-cell-depleted T cells, or PBMCs. Subjects who had been exposed to COVID-19, were actively infected with it, or had recovered from it provided the deeply sampled blood TCRbeta repertoires that made up the dataset. A freely available public database, intended as a resource for researchers studying the immune response to SARS-CoV-2, is where the repertoires were released. The samples were drawn from two sources: the first 160 participants of the ongoing ImmuneRACE study, and over 950 subjects contributed by 6 global collaborators. The sample metadata nearly always contained a de-identified subject ID, COVID-19 status, age in years and sex. Where available, HLA class I and class II types were taken from metadata supplied by the sample provider and were not determined by assay-based typing.

Study-level results and caveats: How much clinical and demographic metadata was included differed by source and by participant, and the metadata was provided uncurated.

TCRbeta CDR3 regions were amplified from genomic DNA using the immunoSEQ Assay, a bias-controlled multiplex PCR. Per the original workflow: The number of nucleated cells in each sample was estimated from the amplification of reference gene primers within the assay. Sequence reads were collapsed and filtered to measure the absolute abundance of every unique TCRbeta CDR3 rearrangement. For each sample, productive Simpson clonality was calculated as the square root of Simpson's diversity index over productive rearrangements. TCRdb carries this immuneACCESS record with in-frame sequences only. Its versions omit some clonotypes, under half of them owing to an unresolved V gene in the studies checked, with the rest unexplained. The V and J calls and clone size are taken from that table; D and trimming were inferred from the DNA. Recorded for this sample are fewer than 200,000 clones; about 85% of them occurred a single time. The ten largest clones represent about 1% of the sample.

This chain is built from TRBV4-2 and TRBJ2-1, and 9 bases in between align with TRBD2. The source of this sequence is a man aged 40-49 years with acute or convalescent COVID-19. Sequenced input: peripheral blood. The CDR3 corresponds to CASSPRAAGGLSYNEQFF. In nucleotide form, the sequence is TGTGCCAGCAGCCCCCGGGCAGCGGGGGGTCTGTCCTACAATGAGCAGTTCTTC.